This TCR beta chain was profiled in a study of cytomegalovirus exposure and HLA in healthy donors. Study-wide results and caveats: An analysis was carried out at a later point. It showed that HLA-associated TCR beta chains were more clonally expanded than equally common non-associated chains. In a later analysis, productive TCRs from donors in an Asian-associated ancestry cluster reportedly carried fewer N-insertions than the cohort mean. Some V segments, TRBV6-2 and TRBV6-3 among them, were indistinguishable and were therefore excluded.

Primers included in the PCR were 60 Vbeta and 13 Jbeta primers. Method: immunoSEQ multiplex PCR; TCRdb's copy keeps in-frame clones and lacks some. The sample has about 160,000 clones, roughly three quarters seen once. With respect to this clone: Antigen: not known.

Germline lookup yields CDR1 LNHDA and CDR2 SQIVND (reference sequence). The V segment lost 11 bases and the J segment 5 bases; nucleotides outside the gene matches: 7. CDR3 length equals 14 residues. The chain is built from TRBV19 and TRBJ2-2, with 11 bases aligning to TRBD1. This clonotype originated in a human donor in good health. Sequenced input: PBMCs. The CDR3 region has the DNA TGTGCCGGTGGCGGGACAGGGGGGACCGGGGAGCTGTTTTTT. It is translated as CAGGGTGGTGELFF.